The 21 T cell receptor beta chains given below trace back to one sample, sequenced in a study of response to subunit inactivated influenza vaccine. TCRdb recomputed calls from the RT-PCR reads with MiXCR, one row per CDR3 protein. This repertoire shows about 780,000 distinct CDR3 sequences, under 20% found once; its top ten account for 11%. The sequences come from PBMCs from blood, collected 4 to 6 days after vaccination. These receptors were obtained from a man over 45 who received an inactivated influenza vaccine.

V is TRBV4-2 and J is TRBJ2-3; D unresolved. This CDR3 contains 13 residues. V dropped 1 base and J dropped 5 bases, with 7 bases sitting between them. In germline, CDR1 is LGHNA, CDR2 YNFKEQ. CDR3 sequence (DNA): TGTGCCAGCAGCCAAGGTTCCGAAGATACGCAGTATTTT. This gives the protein CASSQGSEDTQYF.

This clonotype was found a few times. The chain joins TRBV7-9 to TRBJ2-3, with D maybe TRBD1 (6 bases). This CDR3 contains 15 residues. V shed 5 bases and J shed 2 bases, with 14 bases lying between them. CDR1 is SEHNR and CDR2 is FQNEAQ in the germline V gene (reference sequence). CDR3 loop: CASSLSGVFTDTQYF. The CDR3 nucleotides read TGTGCCAGCAGCCTTTCAGGGGTATTCACAGATACGCAGTATTTT.

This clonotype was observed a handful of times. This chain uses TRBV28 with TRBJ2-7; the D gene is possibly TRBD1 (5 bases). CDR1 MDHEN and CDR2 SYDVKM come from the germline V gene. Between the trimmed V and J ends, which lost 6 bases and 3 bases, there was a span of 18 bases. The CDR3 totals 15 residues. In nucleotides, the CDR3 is TGTGCCAGCAGCCCCCGGACACGAGTGGTCTACGAGCAGTACTTC. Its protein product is CASSPRTRVVYEQYF.

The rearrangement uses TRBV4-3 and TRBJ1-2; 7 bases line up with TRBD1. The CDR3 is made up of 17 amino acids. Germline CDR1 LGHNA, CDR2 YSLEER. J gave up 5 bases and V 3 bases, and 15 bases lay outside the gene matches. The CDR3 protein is CASSHVAKGGGQYGYTF. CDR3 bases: TGCGCCAGCAGCCACGTGGCTAAGGGAGGGGGCCAATATGGCTACACCTTC.

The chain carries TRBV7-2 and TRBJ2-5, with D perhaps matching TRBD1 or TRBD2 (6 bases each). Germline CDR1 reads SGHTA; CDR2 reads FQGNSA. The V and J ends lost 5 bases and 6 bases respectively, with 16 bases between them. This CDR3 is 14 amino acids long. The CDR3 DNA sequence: TGTGCCAGCAGCCCAACAAGGGGGAGGAAGACCCAGTACTTC. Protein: CASSPTRGRKTQYF.

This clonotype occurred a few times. The DNA for the CDR3 is TGCAGTGCGATCGACGGTTCCTACGAGCAGTACTTC. Translation: CSAIDGSYEQYF. V gene TRBV20-1 combines with J gene TRBJ2-7; D uncertain. CDR1 is DFQATT and CDR2 is SNEGSKA in the germline V gene (reference sequence). V lost 6 bases and J lost 1, with 10 bases in between. This CDR3 spans 12 amino acids.

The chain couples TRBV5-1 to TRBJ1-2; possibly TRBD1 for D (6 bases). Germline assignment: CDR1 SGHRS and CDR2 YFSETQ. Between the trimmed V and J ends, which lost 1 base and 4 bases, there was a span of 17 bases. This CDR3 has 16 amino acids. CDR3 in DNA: TGCGCCAGCAGCTTGACGACGATGGGGGCTGGCTATGGCTACACCTTC. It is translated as CASSLTTMGAGYGYTF.

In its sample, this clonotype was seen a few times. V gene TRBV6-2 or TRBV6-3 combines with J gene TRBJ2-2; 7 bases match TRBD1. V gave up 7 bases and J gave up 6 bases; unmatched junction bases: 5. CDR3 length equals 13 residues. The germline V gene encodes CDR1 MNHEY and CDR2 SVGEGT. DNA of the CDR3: TGTGCCAGCACCTACAGGGGACCCGGGGAGCTGTTTTTT. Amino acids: CASTYRGPGELFF.

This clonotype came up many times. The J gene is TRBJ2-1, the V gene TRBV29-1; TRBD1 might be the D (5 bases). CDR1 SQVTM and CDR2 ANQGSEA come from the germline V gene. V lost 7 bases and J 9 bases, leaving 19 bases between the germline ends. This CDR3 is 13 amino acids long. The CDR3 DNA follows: TGCAGCGGCCTCGGAGACAGCCTGAGTGAGCAGTTCTTC. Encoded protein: CSGLGDSLSEQFF.

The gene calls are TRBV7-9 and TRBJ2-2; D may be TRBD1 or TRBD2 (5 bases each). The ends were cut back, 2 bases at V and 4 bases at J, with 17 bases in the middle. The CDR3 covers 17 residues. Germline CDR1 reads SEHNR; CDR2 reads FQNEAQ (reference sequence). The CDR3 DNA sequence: TGTGCCAGCAGCTTAAATGTTGGGACGCCCCCCACCGGGGAGCTGTTTTTT. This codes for CASSLNVGTPPTGELFF.

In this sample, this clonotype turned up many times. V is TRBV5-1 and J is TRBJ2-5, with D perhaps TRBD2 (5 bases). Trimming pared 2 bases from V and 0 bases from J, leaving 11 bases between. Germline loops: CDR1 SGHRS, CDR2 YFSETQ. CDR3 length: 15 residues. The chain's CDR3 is CASSLTGTNQETQYF. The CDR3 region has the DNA TGCGCCAGCAGCTTAACGGGAACAAACCAAGAGACCCAGTACTTC.

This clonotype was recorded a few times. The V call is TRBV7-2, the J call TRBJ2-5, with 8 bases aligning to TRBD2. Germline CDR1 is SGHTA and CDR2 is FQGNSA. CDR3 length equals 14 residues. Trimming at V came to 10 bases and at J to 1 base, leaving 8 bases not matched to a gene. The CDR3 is CATTGGGSQETQYF. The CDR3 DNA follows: TGTGCCACCACGGGCGGGGGGTCCCAAGAGACCCAGTACTTC.

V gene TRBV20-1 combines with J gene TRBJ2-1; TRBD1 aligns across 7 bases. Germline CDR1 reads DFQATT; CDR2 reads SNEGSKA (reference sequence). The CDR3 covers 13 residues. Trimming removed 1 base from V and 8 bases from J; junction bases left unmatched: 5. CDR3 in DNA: TGCAGTGCTAGAGTCGGGCAGGGGGATGAGCAGTTCTTC. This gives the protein CSARVGQGDEQFF.

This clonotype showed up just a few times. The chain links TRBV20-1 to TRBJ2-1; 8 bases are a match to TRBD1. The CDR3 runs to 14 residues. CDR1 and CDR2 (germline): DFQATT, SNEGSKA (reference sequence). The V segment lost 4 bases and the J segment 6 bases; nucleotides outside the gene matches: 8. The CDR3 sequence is CSANRQGSRNEQFF. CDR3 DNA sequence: TGCAGTGCTAATAGACAGGGGTCTCGCAATGAGCAGTTCTTC.

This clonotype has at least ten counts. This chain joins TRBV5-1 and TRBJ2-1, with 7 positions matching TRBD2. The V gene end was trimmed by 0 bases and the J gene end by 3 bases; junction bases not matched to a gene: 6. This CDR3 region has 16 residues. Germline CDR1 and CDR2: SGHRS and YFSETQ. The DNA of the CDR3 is TGCGCCAGCAGCTTGGCGGCTAGCGGAGGCTACAATGAGCAGTTCTTC. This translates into CASSLAASGGYNEQFF. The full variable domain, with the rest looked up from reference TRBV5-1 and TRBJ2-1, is KAGVTQTPRYLIKTRGQQVTLSCSPISGHRSVSWYQQTPGQGLQFLFEYFSETQRNKGNFPGRFSGRQFSNSRSEMNVSTLELGDSALYLCASSLAASGGYNEQFFGPGTRLTVL.

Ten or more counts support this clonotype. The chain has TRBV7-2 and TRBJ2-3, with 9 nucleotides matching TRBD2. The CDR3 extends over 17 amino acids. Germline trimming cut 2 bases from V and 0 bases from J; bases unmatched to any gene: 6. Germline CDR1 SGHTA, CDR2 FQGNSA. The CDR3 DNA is TGTGCCAGCAGCTTAAGATGGACTAGCGATAGCACAGATACGCAGTATTTT. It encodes CASSLRWTSDSTDTQYF.

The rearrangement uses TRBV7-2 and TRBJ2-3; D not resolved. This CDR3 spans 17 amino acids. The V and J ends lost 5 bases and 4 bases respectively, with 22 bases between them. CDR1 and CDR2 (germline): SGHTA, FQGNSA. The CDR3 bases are TGTGCCAGCAGCCCCCGACCCTTAACGGTAGGCGCAGATACGCAGTATTTT. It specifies CASSPRPLTVGADTQYF.

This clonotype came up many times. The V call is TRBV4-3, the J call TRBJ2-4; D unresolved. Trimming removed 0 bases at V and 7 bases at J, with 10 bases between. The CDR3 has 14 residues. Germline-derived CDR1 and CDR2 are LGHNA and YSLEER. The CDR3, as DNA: TGCGCCAGCAGCCAAGATACGAGTCCCAACATTCAGTACTTC. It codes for CASSQDTSPNIQYF.

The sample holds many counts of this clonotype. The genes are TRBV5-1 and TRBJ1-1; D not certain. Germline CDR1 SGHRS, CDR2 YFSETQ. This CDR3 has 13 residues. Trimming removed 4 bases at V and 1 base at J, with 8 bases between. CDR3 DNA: TGCGCCAGCAGCCCCAGGCCGAACACTGAAGCTTTCTTT. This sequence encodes CASSPRPNTEAFF.

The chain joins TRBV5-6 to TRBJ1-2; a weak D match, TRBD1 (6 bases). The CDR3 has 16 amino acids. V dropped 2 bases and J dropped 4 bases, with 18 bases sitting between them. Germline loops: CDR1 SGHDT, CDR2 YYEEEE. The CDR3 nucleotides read TGTGCCAGCAGCTTTCCACCCGGGGGGGGCGGCTATGGCTACACCTTC. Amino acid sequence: CASSFPPGGGGYGYTF.

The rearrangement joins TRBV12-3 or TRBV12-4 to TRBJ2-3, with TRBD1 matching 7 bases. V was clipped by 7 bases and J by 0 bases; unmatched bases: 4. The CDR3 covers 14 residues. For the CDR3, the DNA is TGTGCCAGCATCCTGGACAGGAGCACAGATACGCAGTATTTT. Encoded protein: CASILDRSTDTQYF.